One and the same sample provided the 29 T cell receptor beta chains below, sequenced in a study of blood T cell repertoires in COVID-19. Using immunoSEQ multiplex PCR, the repertoire was profiled, and TCRdb retains in-frame clones only, with some absent. The sample carries 250,000 to 350,000 clones, about 87% recorded once. Sequences were obtained from peripheral blood. These TCRs come from a woman aged 45-65 years with COVID-19, enrolled during active disease.

The rearrangement uses TRBV7-2 and TRBJ2-1; TRBD2 is a possible D gene (6 bases). The CDR3 spans 14 residues. CDR1 is SGHTA, CDR2 FQGNSA, per germline. Between the trimmed V and J ends, which lost 5 bases and 5 bases, there was a span of 13 bases. The CDR3 region is CASSLGTFDNEQFF. In DNA form, the CDR3 reads TGTGCCAGCAGCCTAGGGACTTTCGACAATGAGCAGTTCTTC.

The rearrangement uses TRBV6-5 and TRBJ1-2; TRBD1 matches at 8 bases. CDR3 length: 14 amino acids. Germline V gene sequence: CDR1 MNHEY, CDR2 SVGAGI. V shed 6 bases and J 7 bases; nucleotides not matched to a gene: 10. CDR3 bases: TGTGCCAGCAGGGCGCCCGGACAGGGCGTTGGCTACACCTTC. It is translated as CASRAPGQGVGYTF.

The CDR3 is CAISEQGFDTEAFF. The CDR3 DNA is TGTGCCATCAGTGAACAGGGTTTTGACACTGAAGCTTTCTTT. The V call is TRBV10-3, the J call TRBJ1-1; TRBD1 might be the D (6 bases). This CDR3 has 14 amino acids. The germline V gene has CDR1 ENHRY and CDR2 SYGVKD. The V end lost 3 bases, the J end lost 3 bases, and 11 bases lay between the germline ends.

J is TRBJ2-7 and V is TRBV9, with TRBD2 matching 13 bases. Germline V CDR1 and CDR2: SGDLS, YYNGEE. Trimming cost V 0 bases and J 6 bases; bases outside gene matches: 6. This CDR3 comprises 16 residues. In DNA form, the CDR3 reads TGTGCCAGCAGCGTAGGGACTAGCGGGAGCTGGGGCGAGCAGTACTTC. It is translated as CASSVGTSGSWGEQYF. Based on the CDR3 plus reference TRBV9 and TRBJ2-7, the full variable domain is DSGVTQTPKHLITATGQRVTLRCSPRSGDLSVYWYQQSLDQGLQFLIQYYNGEERAKGNILERFSAQQFPDLHSELNLSSLELGDSALYFCASSVGTSGSWGEQYFGPGTRLTVT.

The gene calls are TRBV29-1 and TRBJ2-7, with 9 bases fitting TRBD2. The germline gives CDR1 SQVTM, CDR2 ANQGSEA. The CDR3 runs to 13 residues. Trimming removed 6 bases from V and 3 bases from J; junction bases left unmatched: 6. Here the CDR3 DNA reads TGCAGCGTCGCTAGCGGGACAGTCTACGAGCAGTACTTC. It specifies CSVASGTVYEQYF.

V and J are TRBV18 and TRBJ1-5; D is undetermined. Germline values: CDR1 KGHSH, CDR2 LQKENI. Trimming took 1 base from V and 0 from J, leaving 10 bases between them. The CDR3 is 16 amino acids. The CDR3 bases are TGTGCCAGCTCACCACTACCACAGTATAGCAATCAGCCCCAGCATTTT. Its protein is CASSPLPQYSNQPQHF. The whole variable domain, filled in from reference TRBV18 and TRBJ1-5, reads NAGVMQNPRHLVRRRGQEARLRCSPMKGHSHVYWYRQLPEEGLKFMVYLQKENIIDESGMPKERFSAEFPKEGPSILRIQQVVRGDSAAYFCASSPLPQYSNQPQHFGDGTRLSIL.

The CDR3 region is CASSPIAGGETQYF. CDR3 in DNA: TGTGCCAGCAGCCCAATAGCGGGAGGGGAGACCCAGTACTTC. The V call is TRBV14, the J call TRBJ2-5; 11 bases are a match to TRBD2. Trimming took 4 bases from V and 5 from J; bases not matched to a gene: 3. The CDR3 runs to 14 residues. Per germline, CDR1 SGHDN and CDR2 FVKESK.

CDR3 DNA: TGTGCCTGGGGCCCGGGACTAGCGGGGGCCCCGGACTTCTTC. It is translated as CAWGPGLAGAPDFF. The chain uses TRBV30 and TRBJ2-1, with TRBD2 identical over 14 bases. The CDR3 extends over 14 amino acids. The germline V gene encodes CDR1 GTSNPN and CDR2 SVGIG (reference sequence). V gave up 5 bases and J gave up 16 bases; unmatched junction bases: 13.

This sequence joins TRBV29-1 and TRBJ2-3; the match to TRBD2 covers 7 bases. This CDR3 is 14 amino acids long. CDR1 SQVTM and CDR2 ANQGSEA come from the germline V gene. V gave up 5 bases and J gave up 1 base; unmatched junction bases: 6. CDR3 region: CSVFGRRGTDTQYF. The CDR3, as DNA: TGCAGCGTTTTCGGGAGGCGAGGCACAGATACGCAGTATTTT.

This clone was detected a few times. One end of the junction is discordant with germline, which a read error may explain. The rearrangement links TRBV6-2 or TRBV6-3 to TRBJ2-3; 7 nucleotides align to TRBD2. From germline, CDR1 is MNHEY and CDR2 SVGEGT. The CDR3 is 14 residues long. CDR3 loop: CAISQRDGTDTQYF. CDR3 DNA sequence: TGTGCCATCAGTCAGCGGGATGGCACAGATACGCAGTATTTT.

The genes are TRBV7-9 and TRBJ1-1; 10 bases fit TRBD1. This CDR3 has 15 residues. V gave up 6 bases and J gave up 5 bases; unmatched junction bases: 9. CDR1 is SEHNR and CDR2 is FQNEAQ in the germline V gene (reference sequence). The DNA for the CDR3 is TGTGCCAGCAGTTTCGACAGGGGGCGAGGAACTGAAGCTTTCTTT. This sequence encodes CASSFDRGRGTEAFF.

The gene calls are TRBV11-3 and TRBJ2-5; 7 bases line up with TRBD2. In germline, CDR1 is SGHNT, CDR2 YENEEA. Trimming removed 5 bases from V and 1 base from J; junction bases left unmatched: 10. The CDR3 covers 16 residues. As DNA, the CDR3 is TGTGCCAGCAGCCCGGGGGAGGGTTCAGGCCAAGAGACCCAGTACTTC. This codes for CASSPGEGSGQETQYF.

V usage is TRBV19 and J usage is TRBJ1-1; D is ambiguous. CDR3 length: 16 amino acids. V lost 3 bases to trimming and J lost 0 bases, with 14 bases between them. Germline values: CDR1 LNHDA, CDR2 SQIVND (reference sequence). CDR3: CASSINFGGMNTEAFF. CDR3 DNA sequence: TGTGCCAGTAGTATCAATTTTGGCGGAATGAACACTGAAGCTTTCTTT.

The chain recombines TRBV25-1 with TRBJ2-7; 9 bases agree with TRBD1. This CDR3 has 15 residues. CDR1 is MGHDK, CDR2 SYGVNS, per germline. The junction had 15 bases not matched to a gene; V was cut back by 8 bases and J by 7 bases. The CDR3 reads CASAPSGTGIYEQYF. The CDR3 DNA is TGTGCCAGCGCCCCATCTGGGACAGGGATTTATGAGCAGTACTTC.

The CDR3 reads CASSVNTQGNTIYF. DNA of the CDR3: TGTGCCAGCAGCGTCAACACCCAAGGAAACACCATATATTTT. The V call is TRBV3-1 (or the pseudogene TRBV3-2), the J call TRBJ1-3; D is ambiguous. Germline V gene sequence: CDR1 LGHDT, CDR2 YNNKEL (reference sequence). The CDR3 is made up of 14 amino acids. The V end lost 5 bases, the J end lost 4 bases, and 12 bases lay between the germline ends.

This clone occurred a few times. In DNA, the CDR3 is TGTGCCTGGGATCAGGGTTACACTGAAGCTTTCTTT. It codes for CAWDQGYTEAFF. The V call is TRBV30, the J call TRBJ1-1, with D possibly matching TRBD1 (5 bases). Looked up from germline, CDR1 is GTSNPN and CDR2 is SVGIG (reference sequence). The CDR3 is 12 residues long. Trimming removed 5 bases at V and 3 bases at J, with 10 bases between.

This rearrangement joins TRBV5-6 to TRBJ2-3, with D possibly matching TRBD2 (5 bases). CDR1 is SGHDT and CDR2 is YYEEEE in the germline V gene. The V and J ends lost 1 base and 2 bases respectively, with 17 bases between them. The CDR3 consists of 17 residues. For the CDR3, the DNA is TGTGCCAGCAGCTTGCGCTCGAGGGCCGGCGTCACAGATACGCAGTATTTT. This codes for CASSLRSRAGVTDTQYF.

The chain uses TRBV16 and TRBJ1-2, with TRBD1 matching 8 bases. V lost 5 bases and J lost 1; bases outside the gene matches: 6. CDR1 and CDR2 (germline): KGHSY, FQNENV. This CDR3 has 15 residues. CDR3 nucleotides: TGTGCCAGCAGCACTCAGGGGGCCATTAACTATGGCTACACCTTC. Protein sequence: CASSTQGAINYGYTF. Full variable domain (outside the CDR3, taken from reference TRBV16 and TRBJ1-2): GEEVAQTPKHLVRGEGQKAKLYCAPIKGHSYVFWYQQVLKNEFKFLISFQNENVFDETGMPKERFSAKCLPNSPCSLEIQATKLEDSAVYFCASSTQGAINYGYTFGSGTRLTVV.

This sequence joins TRBV7-2 and TRBJ2-2, with D possibly being TRBD2 (6 bases). Looked up from germline, CDR1 is SGHTA and CDR2 is FQGNSA. Trimming took 5 bases from V and 7 from J, leaving 17 bases between them. The CDR3 loop spans 15 amino acids. The chain's CDR3 is CASSPGLRAGGELFF. CDR3 coding DNA: TGTGCCAGCAGCCCGGGACTCAGAGCCGGCGGGGAGCTGTTTTTT.

The V gene is TRBV30, the J gene TRBJ2-7; D remains unclear. The CDR3 has 12 amino acids. CDR1 is GTSNPN, CDR2 SVGIG, per germline (reference sequence). V was cut by 2 bases and J by 3 bases, with 8 bases left in between. CDR3 in amino acids: CAWSSVYYEQYF. The DNA of the CDR3 is TGTGCCTGGAGTAGCGTATACTACGAGCAGTACTTC.

The chain joins TRBV6-5 to TRBJ2-7; 7 bases are a match to TRBD1. Germline CDR1 reads MNHEY; CDR2 reads SVGAGI. V shed 6 bases, J shed 5 bases, and the junction held 4 bases outside the gene matches. This CDR3 has 12 residues. CDR3 residues: CASRRTGDEQYF. The CDR3 nucleotides are TGTGCCAGCAGGAGAACAGGGGACGAGCAGTACTTC.

This chain joins TRBV29-1 and TRBJ1-3; 8 nucleotides match TRBD1. The ends lost 5 bases at V and 9 bases at J; junction bases unmatched: 9. This CDR3 has 13 amino acids. The V gene's germline CDR1 is SQVTM and CDR2 ANQGSEA. CDR3: CSVTGGAAGTIYF. The CDR3 DNA sequence: TGCAGCGTTACAGGGGGAGCCGCTGGCACCATATATTTT. The whole variable domain, filled in from reference TRBV29-1 and TRBJ1-3, reads SAVISQKPSRDICQRGTSLTIQCQVDSQVTMMFWYRQQPGQSLTLIATANQGSEATYESGFVIDKFPISRPNLTFSTLTVSNMSPEDSSIYLCSVTGGAAGTIYFGEGSWLTVV.

This chain joins TRBV30 and TRBJ1-2; TRBD1 is a possible D gene (6 bases). The CDR3 extends over 17 amino acids. Germline loops: CDR1 GTSNPN, CDR2 SVGIG (reference sequence). The germline V and J ends were trimmed by 2 bases and 0 bases, with 19 bases remaining between them. This CDR3 reads CAWSPRRGGRANYGYTF. CDR3 sequence (DNA): TGTGCCTGGAGTCCTCGTCGAGGGGGGAGGGCTAACTATGGCTACACCTTC.

In this sample, this clone turned up a few times. J is TRBJ1-1 and V is TRBV7-9, with 7 bases lining up with TRBD1. J was trimmed by 0 bases and V by 1 base; bases with no gene match: 2. Looked up from germline, CDR1 is SEHNR and CDR2 is FQNEAQ (reference sequence). There are 15 residues in the CDR3. The CDR3: CASSLVQGVNTEAFF. As DNA, the CDR3 is TGTGCCAGCAGCTTAGTGCAGGGGGTGAACACTGAAGCTTTCTTT.

This clone has only a few counts. The CDR3 sequence is CASSPTGGDEKLFF. CDR3 coding DNA: TGTGCCAGCAGTCCGACGGGAGGGGATGAAAAACTGTTTTTT. The chain carries TRBV5-6 and TRBJ1-4; TRBD1 might be the D (5 bases). The CDR3 consists of 14 residues. V was shortened by 5 bases and J by 6 bases, with 14 bases between the two germline ends. Germline CDR1 and CDR2: SGHDT and YYEEEE.

The chain is built from TRBV7-2 and TRBJ1-2; TRBD1 agrees at 11 bases. The CDR3 length is 15 residues. From germline, CDR1 is SGHTA and CDR2 FQGNSA. V lost 4 bases, J lost 4 bases, and 5 bases stayed unmatched. For the CDR3, the DNA is TGTGCCAGCAGCTCCCGGACAGGGGGCGCCTATGGCTACACCTTC. This sequence encodes CASSSRTGGAYGYTF. The complete variable domain, with remaining parts taken from reference TRBV7-2 and TRBJ1-2, reads GAGVSQSPSNKVTEKGKDVELRCDPISGHTALYWYRQSLGQGLEFLIYFQGNSAPDKSGLPSDRFSAERTGGSVSTLTIQRTQQEDSAVYLCASSSRTGGAYGYTFGSGTRLTVV.

This chain joins TRBV6-5 and TRBJ2-1; D gene unclear. CDR1 and CDR2 (germline): MNHEY, SVGAGI. The CDR3 runs 11 residues. Trimming cost V 7 bases and J 9 bases, with 10 bases left between them. CDR3 coding DNA: TGTGCCAGCAACGAGTATTTTGAGCAGTTCTTC. Its translation is CASNEYFEQFF.

This clone was seen only a few times. The chain carries TRBV5-6 and TRBJ1-5; 10 bases fit TRBD1. Germline lookup yields CDR1 SGHDT and CDR2 YYEEEE. CDR3 length: 15 amino acids. V lost 4 bases, J lost 4 bases, and 5 bases stayed unmatched. The DNA for the CDR3 is TGTGCCAGCAGCCGGGGGACAGGGGATAATCAGCCCCAGCATTTT. Amino acids: CASSRGTGDNQPQHF.

Only a few counts were recorded for this clone. The gene calls are TRBV7-2 and TRBJ1-5, with D perhaps matching TRBD1 (6 bases). The V and J ends lost 5 bases and 3 bases respectively, with 11 bases between them. CDR3 length equals 14 residues. Germline CDR1 reads SGHTA; CDR2 reads FQGNSA. CDR3 region: CASSPTGNNQPQHF. CDR3 in DNA: TGTGCCAGCAGCCCTACAGGGAACAATCAGCCCCAGCATTTT. Full variable domain (outside the CDR3, taken from reference TRBV7-2 and TRBJ1-5): GAGVSQSPSNKVTEKGKDVELRCDPISGHTALYWYRQSLGQGLEFLIYFQGNSAPDKSGLPSDRFSAERTGGSVSTLTIQRTQQEDSAVYLCASSPTGNNQPQHFGDGTRLSIL.